The 4 T cell receptor beta chains given below trace back to one sample, sequenced in a study of identical twins. TCRdb re-analysed the 5' RACE reads in MiXCR, keeping a single row per CDR3 protein. The sample contains some 96,000 distinct CDR3 sequences, under 7% of which appear only once. Input material: memory T cells sorted from blood. The source is a woman between 50 and 59 years old in good health.

This clonotype appeared many times. CDR3 sequence (DNA): TGTGCCAGCAGTGGCGGACAGGGGTATAGCGGGATCCGATCCTACGAGCAGTACGTC. This translates into CASSGGQGYSGIRSYEQYV. V is TRBV6-1 and J is TRBJ2-7; tentatively, D is TRBD1 (9 bases). The CDR3 length is 19 residues. Trimming took off 4 bases at V and 1 base at J, with 26 bases between the two ends. The germline V gene has CDR1 MNHNS and CDR2 SASEGT.

In its sample, this clonotype was seen many times. The genes are TRBV5-1 and TRBJ1-2; 8 nucleotides agree with TRBD1. Germline loops: CDR1 SGHRS, CDR2 YFSETQ. This CDR3 contains 16 residues. The J segment lost 4 bases and the V segment lost 0 bases, leaving 8 bases of the junction unmatched. The CDR3 nucleotides read TGCGCCAGCAGCTTGGCGGCAGGGGGCGCGGGCTATGGCTACACCTTC. As protein: CASSLAAGGAGYGYTF.

The chain employs TRBV5-1 and TRBJ2-2; D may be TRBD2 (6 bases). This CDR3 spans 14 amino acids. Trimming stripped 3 bases from V and 8 bases from J, with 14 bases between. CDR1 and CDR2 from the germline V gene are SGHRS and YFSETQ. The CDR3 is CASSSLGGSGELFF. For the CDR3, the DNA is TGCGCCAGCAGCTCTCTGGGGGGTTCGGGGGAGCTGTTTTTT.

This clonotype was counted at least ten times. The J gene is TRBJ1-5, the V gene TRBV20-1; a weak D match, TRBD1 (6 bases). The CDR3 is made up of 12 amino acids. Trimming removed 7 bases at V and 4 bases at J, with 11 bases between. Germline lookup yields CDR1 DFQATT and CDR2 SNEGSKA (reference sequence). The CDR3 here is CSVGTLNQPQHF. The CDR3 nucleotides read TGCAGTGTAGGGACACTGAATCAGCCCCAGCATTTT.